This record concerns one T cell receptor beta chain sequence. Germline loops: CDR1 SNHLY, CDR2 FYNNEI. This CDR3 region has 17 residues. The ends lost 2 bases at V and 2 bases at J; junction bases unmatched: 2. Sequenced by immunoSEQ multiplex PCR; TCRdb stores in-frame clones only, minus some. This sample carries some 2,500,000 clones, 90% to 95% of them seen once, and the ten largest clones take 0.36%. This record belongs to a study of shared clonotypes between healthy human individuals. Study at large: Serving as donors were two women and a few men, whose ages spanned 18 to 49.

Each of the donors was a healthy adult who was HIV-negative and had not had a recent acute infection or vaccination. The sequenced sample was naive CD4+ T cells from PBMCs. Subset here: CD45RA+ positively selected. The chain couples TRBV2 to TRBJ2-6; 11 bases are shared with TRBD1. This clonotype was sampled from a young man in good health. Some clones in this sample may be carry-over from other donors' samples. CDR3 DNA sequence: TGTGCCAGCAGTGAAAGGGGACAGGGGGCTGGGGCCAACGTCCTGACTTTC. Encoded protein: CASSERGQGAGANVLTF.